This T cell receptor beta chain was captured in a study of naive and memory T cell subsets. An equimolar mix of two oligonucleotides served as the beta constant-region primer for TRBC1 and TRBC2. A single record per CDR3 protein comes from TCRdb applying MiXCR to the UMI-ligation and nested PCR reads. The sample lists 130,000 to 150,000 distinct CDR3 sequences; about a sixth were seen once. The TCR sequence derives from a human donor in good health. The specimen was naive CD4+ T cells from blood.

The CDR3 reads CSVGPEGTEAFF. The CDR3 DNA sequence: TGCAGTGTTGGACCGGAGGGCACTGAAGCTTTCTTT. The J gene is TRBJ1-1, the V gene TRBV20-1; D is ambiguous. Germline V lookup: CDR1 DFQATT, CDR2 SNEGSKA (reference sequence). The ends were cut back, 7 bases at V and 4 bases at J, with 13 bases in the middle. The CDR3 runs 12 residues.